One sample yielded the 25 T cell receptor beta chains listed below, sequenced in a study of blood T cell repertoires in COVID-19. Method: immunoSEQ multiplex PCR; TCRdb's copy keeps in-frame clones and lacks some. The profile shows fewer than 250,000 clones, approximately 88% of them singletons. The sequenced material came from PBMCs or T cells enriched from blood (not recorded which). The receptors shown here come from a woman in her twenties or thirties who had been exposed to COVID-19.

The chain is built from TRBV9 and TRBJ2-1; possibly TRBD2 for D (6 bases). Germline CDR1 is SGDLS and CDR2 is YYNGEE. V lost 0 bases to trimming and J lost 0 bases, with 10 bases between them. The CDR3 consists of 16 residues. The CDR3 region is CASSVDDSGSYNEQFF. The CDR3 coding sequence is TGTGCCAGCAGCGTAGATGATAGCGGCTCCTACAATGAGCAGTTCTTC.

CDR3 in DNA: TGCGCCAGCAGCCTTGACGCGGGCACCGGGGAGCTGTTTTTT. This gives the protein CASSLDAGTGELFF. The V and J genes are TRBV5-1 and TRBJ2-2, with D tentatively TRBD2 (5 bases). This CDR3 has 14 residues. Germline V gene lookup returns CDR1 SGHRS and CDR2 YFSETQ. V lost 4 bases to trimming and J lost 4 bases, with 11 bases between them.

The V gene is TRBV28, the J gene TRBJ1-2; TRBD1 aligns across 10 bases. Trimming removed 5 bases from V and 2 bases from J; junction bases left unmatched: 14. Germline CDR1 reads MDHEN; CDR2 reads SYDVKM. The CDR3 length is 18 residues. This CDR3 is CASSPTPGQGLRNYGYTF. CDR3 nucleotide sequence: TGTGCCAGCAGTCCCACTCCGGGACAGGGGCTAAGGAACTATGGCTACACCTTC.

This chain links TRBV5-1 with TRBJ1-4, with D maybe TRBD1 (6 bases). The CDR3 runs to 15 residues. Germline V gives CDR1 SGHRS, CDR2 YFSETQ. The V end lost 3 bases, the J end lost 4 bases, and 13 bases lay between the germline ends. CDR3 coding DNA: TGCGCCAGCAGCTCAACCCCACAGGGTAATGAAAAACTGTTTTTT. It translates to CASSSTPQGNEKLFF. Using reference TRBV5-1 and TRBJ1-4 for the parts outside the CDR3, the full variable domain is KAGVTQTPRYLIKTRGQQVTLSCSPISGHRSVSWYQQTPGQGLQFLFEYFSETQRNKGNFPGRFSGRQFSNSRSEMNVSTLELGDSALYLCASSSTPQGNEKLFFGSGTQLSVL.

CDR3 sequence reads: CASSQVQGAIPENTEAFF. The CDR3 region has the DNA TGCGCCAGCAGCCAAGTTCAGGGGGCCATACCTGAGAACACTGAAGCTTTCTTT. This chain links TRBV4-1 with TRBJ1-1, with 8 bases fitting TRBD1. With V trimmed by 1 base and J by 1 base, 11 bases remained unmatched. The CDR3 is 18 amino acids. CDR1 MGHRA and CDR2 YSYEKL come from the germline V gene.

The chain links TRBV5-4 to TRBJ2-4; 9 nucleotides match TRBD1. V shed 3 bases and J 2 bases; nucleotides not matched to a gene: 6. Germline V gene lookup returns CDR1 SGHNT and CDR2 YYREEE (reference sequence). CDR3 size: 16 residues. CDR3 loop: CASSSTGGLTKNIQYF. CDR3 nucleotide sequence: TGTGCCAGCAGCTCCACAGGGGGCTTAACCAAAAACATTCAGTACTTC.

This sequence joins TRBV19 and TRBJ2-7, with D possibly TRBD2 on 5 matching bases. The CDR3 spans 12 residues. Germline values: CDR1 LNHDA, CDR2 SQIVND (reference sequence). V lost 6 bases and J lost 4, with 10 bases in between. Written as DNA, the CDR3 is TGTGCCAGTAGCCGAGGGATGTACGAGCAGTACTTC. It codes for CASSRGMYEQYF.

The CDR3 region has the DNA TGTGCCAGTAGTTCTTCAGTGGATGGCTACACCTTC. Translating it yields CASSSSVDGYTF. The chain has TRBV19 and TRBJ1-2; no reliable D call. CDR3 length: 12 amino acids. Per the germline V gene, CDR1 is LNHDA and CDR2 is SQIVND (reference sequence). V lost 5 bases and J 6 bases, leaving 10 bases between the germline ends.

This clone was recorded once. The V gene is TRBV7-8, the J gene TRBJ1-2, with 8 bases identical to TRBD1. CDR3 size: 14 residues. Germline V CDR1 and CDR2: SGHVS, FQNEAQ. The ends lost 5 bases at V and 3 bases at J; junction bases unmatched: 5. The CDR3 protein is CASSARTGHYGYTF. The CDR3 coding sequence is TGTGCCAGCAGCGCCCGGACAGGGCACTATGGCTACACCTTC.

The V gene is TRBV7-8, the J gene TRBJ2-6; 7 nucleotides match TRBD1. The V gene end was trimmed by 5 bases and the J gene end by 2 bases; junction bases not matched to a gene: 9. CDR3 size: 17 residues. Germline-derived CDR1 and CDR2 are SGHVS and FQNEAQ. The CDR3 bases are TGTGCCAGCAGCCTGACAGGGATAGGCCCTGGGGCCAACGTCCTGACTTTC. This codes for CASSLTGIGPGANVLTF. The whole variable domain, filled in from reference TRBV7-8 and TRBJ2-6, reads GAGVSQSPRYKVAKRGQDVALRCDPISGHVSLFWYQQALGQGPEFLTYFQNEAQLDKSGLPSDRFFAERPEGSVSTLKIQRTQQEDSAVYLCASSLTGIGPGANVLTFGAGSRLTVL.

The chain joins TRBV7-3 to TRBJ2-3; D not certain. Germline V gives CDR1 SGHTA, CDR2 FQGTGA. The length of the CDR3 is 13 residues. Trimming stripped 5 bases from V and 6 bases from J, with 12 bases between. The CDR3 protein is CASSLFSEDTQYF. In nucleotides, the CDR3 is TGTGCCAGCAGCCTCTTCTCCGAGGATACGCAGTATTTT.

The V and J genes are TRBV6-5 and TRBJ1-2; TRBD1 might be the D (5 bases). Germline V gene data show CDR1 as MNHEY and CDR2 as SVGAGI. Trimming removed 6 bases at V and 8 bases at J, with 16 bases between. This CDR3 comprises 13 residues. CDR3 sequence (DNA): TGTGCCAGCAGAGGCGGCCAGGGATGGGGCTACACCTTC. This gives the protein CASRGGQGWGYTF.

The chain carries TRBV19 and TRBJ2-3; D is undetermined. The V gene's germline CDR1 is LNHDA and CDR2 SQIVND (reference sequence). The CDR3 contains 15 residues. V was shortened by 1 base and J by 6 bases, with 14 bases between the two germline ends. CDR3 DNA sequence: TGTGCCAGTAGTATAGGGTCCAAGGCCGGGGATACGCAGTATTTT. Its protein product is CASSIGSKAGDTQYF.

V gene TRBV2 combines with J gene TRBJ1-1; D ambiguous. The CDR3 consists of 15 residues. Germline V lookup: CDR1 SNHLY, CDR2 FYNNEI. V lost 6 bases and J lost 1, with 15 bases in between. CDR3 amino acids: CASRQNVGRNTEAFF. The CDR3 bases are TGTGCCAGCAGGCAGAACGTAGGGAGGAACACTGAAGCTTTCTTT.

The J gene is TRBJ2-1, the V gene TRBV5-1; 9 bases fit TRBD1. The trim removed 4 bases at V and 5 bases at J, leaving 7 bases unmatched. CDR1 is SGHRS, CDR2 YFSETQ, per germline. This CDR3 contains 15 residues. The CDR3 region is CASSLRDRVHNEQFF. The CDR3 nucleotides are TGCGCCAGCAGCCTCCGGGACAGGGTACACAATGAGCAGTTCTTC. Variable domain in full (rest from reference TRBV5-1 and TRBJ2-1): KAGVTQTPRYLIKTRGQQVTLSCSPISGHRSVSWYQQTPGQGLQFLFEYFSETQRNKGNFPGRFSGRQFSNSRSEMNVSTLELGDSALYLCASSLRDRVHNEQFFGPGTRLTVL.

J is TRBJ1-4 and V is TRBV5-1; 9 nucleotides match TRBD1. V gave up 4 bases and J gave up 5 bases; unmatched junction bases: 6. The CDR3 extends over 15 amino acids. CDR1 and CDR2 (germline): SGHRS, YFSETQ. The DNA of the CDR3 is TGCGCCAGCAGCACGTCCGGGACAGGGAATGAAAAACTGTTTTTT. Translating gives CASSTSGTGNEKLFF.

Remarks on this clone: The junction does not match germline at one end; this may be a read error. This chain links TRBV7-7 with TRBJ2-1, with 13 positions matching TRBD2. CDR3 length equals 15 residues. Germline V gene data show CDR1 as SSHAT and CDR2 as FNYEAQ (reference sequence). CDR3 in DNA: TGTGCTAGCAGCTACGGGACTAGCGGGAACAATGAGCAGTTCTTC. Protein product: CASSYGTSGNNEQFF.

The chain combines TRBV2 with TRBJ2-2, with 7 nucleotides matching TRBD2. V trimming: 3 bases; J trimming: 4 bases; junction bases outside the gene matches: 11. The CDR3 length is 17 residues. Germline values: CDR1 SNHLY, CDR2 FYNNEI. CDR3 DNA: TGTGCCAGCAGTGAGTTAGTGGGAGGGCCCGTCACCGGGGAGCTGTTTTTT. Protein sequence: CASSELVGGPVTGELFF.

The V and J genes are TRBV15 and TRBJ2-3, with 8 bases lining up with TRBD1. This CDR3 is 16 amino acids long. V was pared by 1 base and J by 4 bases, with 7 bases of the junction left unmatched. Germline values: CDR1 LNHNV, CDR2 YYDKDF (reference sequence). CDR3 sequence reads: CATSRVQGQVPDTQYF. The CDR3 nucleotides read TGTGCCACCAGCAGAGTACAGGGACAGGTTCCAGATACGCAGTATTTT. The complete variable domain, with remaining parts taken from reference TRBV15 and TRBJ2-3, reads DAMVIQNPRYQVTQFGKPVTLSCSQTLNHNVMYWYQQKSSQAPKLLFHYYDKDFNNEADTPDNFQSRRPNTSFCFLDIRSPGLGDTAMYLCATSRVQGQVPDTQYFGPGTRLTVL.

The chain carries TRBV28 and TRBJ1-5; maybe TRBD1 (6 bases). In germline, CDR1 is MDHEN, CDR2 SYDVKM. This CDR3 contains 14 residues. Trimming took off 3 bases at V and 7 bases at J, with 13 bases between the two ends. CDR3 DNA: TGTGCCAGCAGTTTTCGGTTAGGGGGACAGCCCCAGCATTTT. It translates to CASSFRLGGQPQHF.

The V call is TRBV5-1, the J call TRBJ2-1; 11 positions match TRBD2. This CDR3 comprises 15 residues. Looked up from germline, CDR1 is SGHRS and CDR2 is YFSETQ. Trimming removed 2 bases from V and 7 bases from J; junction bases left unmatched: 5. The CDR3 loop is CASSFSLAGGNEQFF. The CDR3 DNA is TGCGCCAGCAGCTTTTCTCTAGCGGGAGGAAATGAGCAGTTCTTC.

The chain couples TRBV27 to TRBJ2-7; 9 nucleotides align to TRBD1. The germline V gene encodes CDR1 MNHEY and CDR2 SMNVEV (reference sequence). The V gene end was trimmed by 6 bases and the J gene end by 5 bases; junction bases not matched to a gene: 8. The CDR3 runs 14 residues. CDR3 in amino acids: CASSLGTGLHEQYF. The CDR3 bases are TGTGCCAGCAGCCTCGGGACAGGGTTGCACGAGCAGTACTTC.

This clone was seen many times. CDR3 nucleotide sequence: TGTGCCAGTAGTATAGATAACACAGCCGCCACTGAAGCTTTCTTT. It specifies CASSIDNTAATEAFF. This chain links TRBV19 with TRBJ1-1; D not certain. Germline V gene data show CDR1 as LNHDA and CDR2 as SQIVND (reference sequence). V was cut by 0 bases and J by 4 bases, with 12 bases left in between. The CDR3 contains 15 residues. Full variable domain (missing parts from reference TRBV19 and TRBJ1-1): DGGITQSPKYLFRKEGQNVTLSCEQNLNHDAMYWYRQDPGQGLRLIYYSQIVNDFQKGDIAEGYSVSREKKESFPLTVTSAQKNPTAFYLCASSIDNTAATEAFFGQGTRLTVV.

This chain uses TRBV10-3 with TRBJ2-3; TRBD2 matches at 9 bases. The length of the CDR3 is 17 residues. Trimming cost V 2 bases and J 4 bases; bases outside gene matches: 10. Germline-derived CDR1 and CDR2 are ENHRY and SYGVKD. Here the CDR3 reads CAISEPLRLAEADTQYF. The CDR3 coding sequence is TGTGCCATCAGTGAGCCCCTCCGACTAGCGGAGGCAGATACGCAGTATTTT.

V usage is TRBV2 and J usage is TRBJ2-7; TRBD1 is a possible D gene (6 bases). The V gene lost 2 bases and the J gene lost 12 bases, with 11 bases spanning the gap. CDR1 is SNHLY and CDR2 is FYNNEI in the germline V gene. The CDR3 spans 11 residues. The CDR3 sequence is CASSELGAVYF. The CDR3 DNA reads TGTGCCAGCAGTGAACTGGGGGCGGTGTACTTC.